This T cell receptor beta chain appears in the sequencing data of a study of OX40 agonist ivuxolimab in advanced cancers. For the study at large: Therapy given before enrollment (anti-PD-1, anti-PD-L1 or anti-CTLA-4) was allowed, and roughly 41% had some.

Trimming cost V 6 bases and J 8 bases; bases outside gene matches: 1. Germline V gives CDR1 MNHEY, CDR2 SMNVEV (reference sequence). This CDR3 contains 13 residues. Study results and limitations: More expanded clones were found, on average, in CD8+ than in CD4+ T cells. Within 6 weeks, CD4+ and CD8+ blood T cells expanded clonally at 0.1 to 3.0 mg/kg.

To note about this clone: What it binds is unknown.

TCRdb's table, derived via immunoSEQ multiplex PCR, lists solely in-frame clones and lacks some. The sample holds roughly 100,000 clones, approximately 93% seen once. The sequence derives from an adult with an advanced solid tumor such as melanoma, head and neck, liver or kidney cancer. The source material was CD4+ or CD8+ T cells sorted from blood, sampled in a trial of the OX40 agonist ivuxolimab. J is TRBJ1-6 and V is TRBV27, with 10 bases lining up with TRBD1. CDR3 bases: TGTGCCAGCAGAGGACAGGGGGATTCACCCCTCCACTTT. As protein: CASRGQGDSPLHF.